Sequencing of this T cell receptor (beta chain) was carried out in a study of glioma-infiltrating T cells. This clonotype was seen at least ten times. Using RNA template, CDR3s of TCR alpha and beta were amplified with iRepertoire arm-PCR. TCRdb used MiXCR to reprocess the multiplex PCR reads, holding one entry per CDR3 protein. Counted here are 150,000 to 200,000 distinct CDR3 sequences, around 40% occurring once; the ten biggest clones make up about 5.2%. The CDR3 covers 14 residues. Germline loops: CDR1 DFQATT, CDR2 SNEGSKA (reference sequence). V lost 6 bases, J lost 2 bases, and 17 bases lay in between.

The chain employs TRBV20-1 and TRBJ2-7; D might be TRBD1 or TRBD2, each matching 5 bases. Sequencing used glioma tissue, nonneoplastic brain tissue, or PBMCs (not recorded which). The sequence derives from a human donor with low-grade glioma or glioblastoma, undergoing nonglioma brain surgery, or in good health (not recorded which). Here the CDR3 reads CSAPGDLETYEQYF. In nucleotides, the CDR3 is TGCAGTGCCCCCGGGGACCTGGAGACCTACGAGCAGTACTTC.